The rows below give T cell receptor beta chains drawn from one sample of a study of T cell repertoires in cytomegalovirus infection. One entry per CDR3 protein, called by TCRdb with MiXCR from the reads. The sample shows more than 85,000 distinct CDR3 sequences, 16% of them seen only once. Sequencing was performed on PBMCs. The source is a human donor in good health (CMV status not recorded). Some clones in this sample may be carry-over from other donors' samples. CDR3s include the opening cysteine and the closing phenylalanine or tryptophan. A D gene is named only where the DNA matches it firmly. Size values are once, few and many counts, or a class for expanded clones, and some rows have none.

few,TRBJ1-1,TRBV20-1,TRBD1,CSARDPGQGDTEAFF,TGCAGTGCTAGAGATCCGGGACAGGGGGACACTGAAGCTTTCTTT
.,TRBJ2-2,TRBV19,.,CASNLDRAGELFF,TGTGCCAGTAATTTGGATAGGGCCGGGGAGCTGTTTTTT
.,TRBJ2-5,TRBV20-1,.,CSARSAVNQETQYF,TGCAGTGCTAGGTCTGCGGTCAACCAAGAGACCCAGTACTTC
.,TRBJ1-1,TRBV7-9,.,CASSLSGENTEAFF,TGTGCCAGCAGCTTAAGTGGCGAGAACACTGAAGCTTTCTTT
many,TRBJ2-1,TRBV6-6,.,CASSYTGSYNNEQFF,TGTGCCAGCAGTTACACCGGGTCCTATAACAATGAGCAGTTCTTC
few,TRBJ2-1,TRBV7-4,.,CASSLPGSHYNEQFF,TGTGCCAGCAGCTTACCCGGGAGCCACTACAATGAGCAGTTCTTC
few,TRBJ1-1,TRBV6-2/TRBV6-3,TRBD1,CASSPPTGWAFF,TGTGCCAGCAGTCCACCGACAGGGTGGGCTTTCTTT
.,TRBJ1-6,TRBV7-2,TRBD1,CASSFEGARNSPLHF,TGTGCCAGCAGCTTCGAGGGGGCAAGGAATTCACCCCTCCACTTT
many,TRBJ1-2,TRBV29-1,.,CSALAMNYGYTF,TGCAGCGCCCTTGCCATGAACTATGGCTACACCTTC
many,TRBJ2-5,TRBV28,TRBD2,CASSLWGGSRQETQYF,TGTGCCAGCAGTTTATGGGGGGGGTCGAGGCAAGAGACCCAGTACTTC
few,TRBJ2-4,TRBV11-2,.,CASSFSPRVRGGIQYF,TGTGCCAGCAGCTTTTCCCCCCGGGTCAGGGGAGGCATTCAGTACTTC
.,TRBJ1-2,TRBV19,.,CASNPTRESGYTF,TGTGCCAGCAACCCGACCCGGGAGAGTGGCTACACCTTC
.,TRBJ1-1,TRBV25-1,.,CASSEWEQNTEAFF,TGTGCCAGCAGTGAATGGGAGCAGAACACTGAAGCTTTCTTT
.,TRBJ1-5,TRBV20-1,.,CSARPHRDGNQPQHF,TGCAGTGCGAGGCCCCACAGGGATGGCAATCAGCCCCAGCATTTT
many,TRBJ1-5,TRBV7-2,.,CASSPRTGEDQPQHF,TGTGCCAGCAGCCCCAGGACGGGAGAGGATCAGCCCCAGCATTTT
.,TRBJ2-3,TRBV7-9,.,CASKSGGTDTQYF,TGTGCCAGCAAGTCCGGGGGCACAGATACGCAGTATTTT
few,TRBJ1-2,TRBV6-4,.,CASSQGLNYGYTF,TGTGCCAGCAGTCAGGGGCTCAACTATGGCTACACCTTC
few,TRBJ2-1,TRBV12-3/TRBV12-4,TRBD1,CASTPDRGLHERFF,TGTGCCAGCACCCCGGACAGGGGGTTACATGAGCGGTTCTTC
few,TRBJ2-5,TRBV5-1,TRBD2,CASSFAGGQETQYF,TGCGCCAGCAGCTTCGCGGGGGGCCAAGAGACCCAGTACTTC
.,TRBJ1-2,TRBV5-5,TRBD1,CASSQEGQGARGTF,TGTGCCAGCAGCCAAGAGGGACAGGGGGCGCGGGGCACCTTC
many,TRBJ1-4,TRBV28,TRBD1,CASSLGSRRTGRFWGNEKLFF,TGTGCCAGCAGTTTAGGGTCGCGGCGGACAGGGAGGTTTTGGGGTAATGAAAAACTGTTTTTT
.,TRBJ1-2,TRBV6-5,.,CASSYSGARRGGYTF,TGTGCCAGCAGTTACTCGGGCGCTCGGAGGGGTGGCTACACCTTC
.,TRBJ2-5,TRBV20-1,.,CSGGPQETQYF,TGCAGTGGGGGGCCCCAAGAGACCCAGTACTTC
few,TRBJ2-5,TRBV7-2,.,CASSGSRGYQETQYF,TGTGCCAGCAGCGGGTCGCGGGGCTACCAAGAGACCCAGTACTTC
.,TRBJ2-7,TRBV10-3,TRBD2,CAISDGTSSYEQYF,TGTGCCATCAGTGACGGGACTAGCTCCTACGAGCAGTACTTC
.,TRBJ2-6,TRBV28,.,CASSFAGLGVNVLTF,TGTGCCAGCAGTTTTGCGGGACTTGGGGTCAACGTCCTGACTTTC
many,TRBJ1-1,TRBV7-8,TRBD1,CASSFSFGQGNSEAFF,TGTGCCAGCAGCTTTTCTTTTGGACAGGGAAATTCAGAAGCTTTCTTT
medium-sized,TRBJ2-3,TRBV7-6,TRBD2,CASSWGGTSTDTQYF,TGTGCCAGCAGCTGGGGGGGAACCAGCACAGATACGCAGTATTTT